The source of this T cell receptor beta chain is a study of identifying expanded T cells in peripheral blood. Healthy donors had no documented immune events, such as infections, while sampled. Trimming took 5 bases from V and 1 from J, leaving 9 bases between them. This CDR3 region has 13 residues. Germline loops: CDR1 SGHAT, CDR2 FQNNGV. Repertoires were generated with immunoSEQ multiplex PCR, while TCRdb's copy carries only in-frame clones and drops some. The table lists approximately 110,000 clones, around 88% of them singletons. The receptor was isolated from a person between 18 and 75 years old in good health. The rearrangement joins TRBV11-2 to TRBJ2-7, with D perhaps TRBD1 (6 bases). The sequenced sample was blood. The CDR3 loop is CASSGQGSYEQYF. The CDR3 DNA is TGTGCCAGCAGCGGGCAGGGGTCCTACGAGCAGTACTTC.